This is a list of T cell receptor beta chains from one sample in a study of control samples from healthy donors and cancer patients. Assay: immunoSEQ multiplex PCR; the TCRdb copy retains only in-frame clones and omits some. This sample has 150,000 or so clones, with over 85% found just once. The sequencing sample was made of blood. The origin of the receptors is a man aged 18 to 30 in good health. Both conserved end residues are part of each CDR3. D genes are given only for firm matches. Only part of the rows carry a size: once, few, many, or a class if the clone is expanded.

>-|14|TRBV6-2/TRBV6-3|-|TRBJ2-6
TGTGCCAGCAGCTGGGTCTCTGGGGCCAACGTCCTGACTTTC
CASSWVSGANVLTF
>few|16|TRBV28|-|TRBJ1-1
TGTGCCAGCAGACCCACGGGCGGCCGGCGGAACACTGAAGCTTTCTTT
CASRPTGGRRNTEAFF
>-|10|TRBV29-1|-|TRBJ1-2
TGCAGCACCTGGGACAATGGCTACACCTTC
CSTWDNGYTF
>-|15|TRBV10-3|-|TRBJ1-1
TGTGCCATCAGTGACCCCGGACACTCGAACACTGAAGCTTTCTTT
CAISDPGHSNTEAFF
>-|16|TRBV30|-|TRBJ1-1
TGTGCCTGGAGTACGATCTCCGTCGGGAGGTTCACTGAAGCTTTCTTT
CAWSTISVGRFTEAFF
>-|15|TRBV30|-|TRBJ1-3
TGTGCCCGTCGGGGGCAGCGTAGCTCTGGAAACACCATATATTTT
CARRGQRSSGNTIYF
>-|13|TRBV13|-|TRBJ2-5
TGTGCCAGCTCCCACGGGCGGGAAGAGACCCAGTACTTC
CASSHGREETQYF
>-|14|TRBV11-3|-|TRBJ1-1
TGTGCCAGCAGCTTGGAGGGGGGGAACACTGAAGCTTTCTTT
CASSLEGGNTEAFF
>once|13|TRBV30|-|TRBJ1-1
TGTGCCTGGAGGGGGGACCTGAACACTGAAGCTTTCTTT
CAWRGDLNTEAFF
>-|12|TRBV12-3/TRBV12-4|-|TRBJ2-3
TGTGCCAGCAGTCCGAGGGGAGATACGCAGTATTTT
CASSPRGDTQYF
>-|13|TRBV7-9|-|TRBJ1-2
TGTGCCAGCAGCCCCGACAGCTTCTATGGCTACACCTTC
CASSPDSFYGYTF
>-|14|TRBV27|-|TRBJ2-7
TGTGCCAGCAGTTTAGTGGGCAGCACCTACGAGCAGTACTTC
CASSLVGSTYEQYF
>-|16|TRBV12-2|-|TRBJ1-5
TGTGCAAGTCGCTTAGGGGACAGGGGGAGCCATCAGCCCCAGCATTTT
CASRLGDRGSHQPQHF
>-|14|TRBV2|-|TRBJ1-1
TGTGCCAGCAGGGCCGGGGCCGCGAACACTGAAGCTTTCTTT
CASRAGAANTEAFF
>-|13|TRBV12-3/TRBV12-4|-|TRBJ1-1
TGTGCCAGCAGTTTGGGTGAGAACACTGAAGCTTTCTTT
CASSLGENTEAFF
>once|14|TRBV6-5|TRBD1|TRBJ2-3
TGTGCCACCCGGACAGGGGATAGCACAGATACGCAGTATTTT
CATRTGDSTDTQYF
>-|12|TRBV6-5|-|TRBJ1-2
TGTGCCAGCAGGGTAGAAAACTATGGCTACACCTTC
CASRVENYGYTF
>once|13|TRBV19|-|TRBJ2-1
TGTGCCAGTAGTAGGCTAGAGGGGGACGAGCAGTTCTTC
CASSRLEGDEQFF
>-|12|TRBV28|-|TRBJ2-1
TGTGCCAGCAGTTTCAACCCGAATGAGCAGTTCTTC
CASSFNPNEQFF
>few|11|TRBV7-9|-|TRBJ1-1
TGTGCCAGCACCAAGACAGTTGAAGCTTTCTTT
CASTKTVEAFF
>-|17|TRBV28|-|TRBJ1-5
TGTGCCAGCAGTCCTTTGATCGGGAATACTTACAATCAGCCCCAGCATTTT
CASSPLIGNTYNQPQHF
>-|20|TRBV27|TRBD2|TRBJ2-3
TGTGCCAGCAGTTCCCGTCCCCCAGGGACTAGCGGGAGTGGAACAGATACGCAGTATTTT
CASSSRPPGTSGSGTDTQYF
>-|16|TRBV9|TRBD1|TRBJ1-2
TGTGCCAGCAGCGTAGCAGGGACAGGGGATGACTATGGCTACACCTTC
CASSVAGTGDDYGYTF
>-|12|TRBV12-3/TRBV12-4|-|TRBJ2-7
TGTGCCAGCAGTTTAGTGACTTACGAGCAGTACTTC
CASSLVTYEQYF
>-|17|TRBV19|-|TRBJ2-7
TGTGCCAGTAGTATTAGGGTCCTTCTCGTGGGGGCCCACGAGCAGTACTTC
CASSIRVLLVGAHEQYF
>-|17|TRBV4-3|-|TRBJ1-1
TGCGCCAGCAGCCAAGAACTTGGGACATTGTCTATTACTGAAGCTTTCTTT
CASSQELGTLSITEAFF
>-|13|TRBV29-1|-|TRBJ1-1
TGCAGCGTTCAACGGGACACCGACACTGAAGCTTTCTTT
CSVQRDTDTEAFF
>-|16|TRBV10-3|-|TRBJ2-2
TGTGCCATCAGTGGGGACGGAATAACCCGTTTAGGGGAGCTGTTTTTT
CAISGDGITRLGELFF
>-|13|TRBV19|TRBD1|TRBJ2-7
TGTGCCAGTAGTTTTCAGGGGGCGTACGAGCAGTACTTC
CASSFQGAYEQYF
>-|14|TRBV27|-|TRBJ2-3
TGTGCCAGCAGTTACCAGGTCGCCGCAGATACGCAGTATTTT
CASSYQVAADTQYF
>-|17|TRBV14|TRBD2|TRBJ2-2
TGTGCCAGCAGCCAAGGCCCTCCGGGAGGGGAGACCGGGGAGCTGTTTTTT
CASSQGPPGGETGELFF
>-|14|TRBV19|-|TRBJ2-2
TGTGCCAGTAAGGCGGGCCTCAACACCGGGGAGCTGTTTTTT
CASKAGLNTGELFF
>-|16|TRBV2|TRBD1|TRBJ1-2
TGTGCCAGCAGTCCACCTGACAGGGGCCTTAACTATGGCTACACCTTC
CASSPPDRGLNYGYTF
>-|15|TRBV4-1|-|TRBJ1-5
TGCGCCAGCAGCCAAGTCGAGCAGCACAATCAGCCCCAGCATTTT
CASSQVEQHNQPQHF
>-|16|TRBV3-1/TRBV3-2|-|TRBJ1-6
TGTGCCAGCAGCCAAGGACTGAGCTCCTATAATTCACCCCTCCACTTT
CASSQGLSSYNSPLHF
>-|14|TRBV28|-|TRBJ1-3
TGTGCCAGCAGCAGGGGTAGGACTGGAAACACCATATATTTT
CASSRGRTGNTIYF
>once|16|TRBV5-1|-|TRBJ2-5
TGCGCCAGCAGCTTGGACAGGTGGAGCGCAACGGAGACCCAGTACTTC
CASSLDRWSATETQYF
>-|12|TRBV15|-|TRBJ2-1
TGTGCCACCAGCAGGCGCACTTCCGAGCAGTTCTTC
CATSRRTSEQFF